This T cell receptor beta chain was identified during a study of beta chain features in type 1 diabetes. The isolated RNA, all of it, was reverse transcribed, so expressed TCRB transcripts were what got sequenced. The protocol was immunoSEQ multiplex PCR, while the TCRdb copy is restricted to in-frame clones and leaves out a portion. The sample consists of around 290,000 clones, 8% of them appearing once. Study-level points and caveats: Although PCR might favor shorter templates, it would do so equally in patients and controls. Insertions at VDJ junctions were less frequent in type 1 diabetes patients. These patients also deleted more nucleotides at the same junctions.

Each donor gave one heparinised blood draw averaging around 120 mL. A CD45RO/CCR7/CD25/CD127/CD95/CD27 panel sorted naive, central memory, regulatory and stem cell-like memory CD4+ cells. The CDR3 sequence is 17 residues long. With 0 bases clipped from V and 2 bases from J, the junction kept 10 bases outside the gene matches. CDR1 and CDR2 (germline): KGHSH, LQKENI. In this sample, this clone turned up many times. Antigen specificity is unknown. The chain has TRBV18 and TRBJ2-7; 7 bases align to TRBD2. The receptor was derived from a woman between 18 and 29 years old in good health. Sequencing used central memory CD4+ T cells from blood. The CDR3 loop is CASSPPLPSGKTYEQYF. CDR3 coding DNA: TGTGCCAGCTCACCACCTCTGCCTAGCGGAAAAACCTACGAGCAGTACTTC.